The clone carrying this T cell receptor beta chain was found a few times. The data were taken from a study of tumor-infiltrating lymphocytes in oesophageal squamous cell carcinoma. MiXCR was run by TCRdb on the PCR reads, yielding one entry per CDR3 protein. The sample carries 13,000 to 15,000 distinct CDR3 sequences, about 50% recorded once. The material sequenced was blood. The TCR sequence derives from a male donor with esophageal squamous cell carcinoma.

In DNA, the CDR3 is TGTGCCAGCAGCTACATTAGCAGCGGGAGAAACGATGAGCAGTTCTTC. As protein: CASSYISSGRNDEQFF. The chain couples TRBV11-3 to TRBJ2-1; 8 nucleotides agree with TRBD2. The length of the CDR3 is 16 residues. Germline trimming cut 4 bases from V and 8 bases from J; bases unmatched to any gene: 13. Germline values: CDR1 SGHNT, CDR2 YENEEA.